Reported below is one TCR beta chain. This sample was included in a study of blood T cell repertoires in COVID-19. The overall study: Nucleic acid was either cDNA or gDNA, and it came from T cells, B-cell-depleted T cells, or PBMCs.

Original methodology: Estimates of nucleated cell counts were drawn from the amplification of reference gene primers. The assay was immunoSEQ multiplex PCR, and TCRdb's table has in-frame clones only and misses some. The D gene and trimming were derived from the DNA, and the V and J assignments and clone size from that table. Here the sample spans hundreds of thousands of clones, 80% to 90% being singletons. The receptor was isolated from a man aged 35-49 years with acute or convalescent COVID-19. The sample consisted of peripheral blood.

CDR3: CASSYDRGSYEQYF. The CDR3 nucleotides are TGTGCCAGCAGTTACGACCGGGGTTCCTACGAGCAGTACTTC. The rearrangement joins TRBV6-5 to TRBJ2-7; D may be TRBD2 (5 bases). This CDR3 spans 14 amino acids. V was cut by 2 bases and J by 1 base, with 9 bases left in between. From germline, CDR1 is MNHEY and CDR2 SVGAGI.